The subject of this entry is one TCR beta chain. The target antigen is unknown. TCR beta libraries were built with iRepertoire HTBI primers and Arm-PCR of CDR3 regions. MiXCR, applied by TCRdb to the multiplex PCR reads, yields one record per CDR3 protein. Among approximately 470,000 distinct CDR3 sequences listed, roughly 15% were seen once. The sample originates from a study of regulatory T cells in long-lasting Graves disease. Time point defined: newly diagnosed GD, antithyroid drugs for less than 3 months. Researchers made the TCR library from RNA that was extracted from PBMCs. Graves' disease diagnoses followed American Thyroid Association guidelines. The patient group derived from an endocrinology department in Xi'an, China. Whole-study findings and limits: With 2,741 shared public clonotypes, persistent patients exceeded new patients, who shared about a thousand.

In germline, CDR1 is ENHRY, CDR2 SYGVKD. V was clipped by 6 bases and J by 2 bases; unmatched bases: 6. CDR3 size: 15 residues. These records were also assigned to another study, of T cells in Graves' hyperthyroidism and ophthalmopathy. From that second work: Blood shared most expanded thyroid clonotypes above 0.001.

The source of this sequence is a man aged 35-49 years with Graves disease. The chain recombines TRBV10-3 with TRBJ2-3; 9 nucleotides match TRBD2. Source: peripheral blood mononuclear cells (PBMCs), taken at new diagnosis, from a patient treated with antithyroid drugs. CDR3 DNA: TGTGCCATCAGAGGGCTAGCGGGACTCACAGATACGCAGTATTTT. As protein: CAIRGLAGLTDTQYF.